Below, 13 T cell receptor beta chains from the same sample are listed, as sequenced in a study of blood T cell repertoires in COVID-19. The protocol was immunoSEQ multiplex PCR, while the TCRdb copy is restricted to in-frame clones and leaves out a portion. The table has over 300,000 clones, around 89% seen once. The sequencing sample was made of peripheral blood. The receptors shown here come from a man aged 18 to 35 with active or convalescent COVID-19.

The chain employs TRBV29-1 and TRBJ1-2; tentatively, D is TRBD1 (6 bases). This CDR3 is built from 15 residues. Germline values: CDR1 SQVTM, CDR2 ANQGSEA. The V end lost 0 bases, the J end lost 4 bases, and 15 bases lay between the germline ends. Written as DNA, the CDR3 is TGCAGCGTTGAAGACCCTTTTGGACAGACCTATGGCTACACCTTC. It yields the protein CSVEDPFGQTYGYTF.

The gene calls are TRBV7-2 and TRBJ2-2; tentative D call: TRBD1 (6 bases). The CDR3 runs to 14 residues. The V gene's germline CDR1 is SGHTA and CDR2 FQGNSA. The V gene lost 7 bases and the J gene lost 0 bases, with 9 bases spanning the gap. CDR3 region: CASTGQSNTGELFF. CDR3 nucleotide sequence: TGTGCCAGCACCGGACAGTCGAACACCGGGGAGCTGTTTTTT.

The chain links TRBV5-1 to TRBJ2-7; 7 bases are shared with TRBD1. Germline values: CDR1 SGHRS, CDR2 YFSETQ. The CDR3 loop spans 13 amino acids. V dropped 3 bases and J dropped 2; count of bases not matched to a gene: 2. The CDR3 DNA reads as TGCGCCAGCAGCTCGGGACAGACCTACGAGCAGTACTTC. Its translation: CASSSGQTYEQYF.

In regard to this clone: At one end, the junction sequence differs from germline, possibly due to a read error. The CDR3 region is CASSQDPGTTGANVLTF. The CDR3, as DNA: TGTGCCAGCAGCCAAGATCCCGGAACGACTGGGGCCAACGTGCTGACTTTC. This chain uses TRBV3-1 (or the pseudogene TRBV3-2) with TRBJ2-6, with D perhaps matching TRBD1 (5 bases). The CDR3 is made up of 17 amino acids. Germline V gene sequence: CDR1 LGHDT, CDR2 YNNKEL (reference sequence).

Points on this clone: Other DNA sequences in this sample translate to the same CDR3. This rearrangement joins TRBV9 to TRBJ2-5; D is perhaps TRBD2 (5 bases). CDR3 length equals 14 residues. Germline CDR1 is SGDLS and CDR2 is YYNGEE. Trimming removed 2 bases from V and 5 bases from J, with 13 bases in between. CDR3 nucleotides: TGTGCCAGCAGCGTTGGCGGGCGGTGGGAGACCCAGTACTTC. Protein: CASSVGGRWETQYF.

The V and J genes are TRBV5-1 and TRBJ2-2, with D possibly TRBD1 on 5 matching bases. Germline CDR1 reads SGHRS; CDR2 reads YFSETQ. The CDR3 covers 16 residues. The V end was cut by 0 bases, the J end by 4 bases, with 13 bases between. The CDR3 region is CASSLVGQGGTGELFF. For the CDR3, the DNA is TGCGCCAGCAGCTTGGTTGGTCAGGGTGGCACCGGGGAGCTGTTTTTT.

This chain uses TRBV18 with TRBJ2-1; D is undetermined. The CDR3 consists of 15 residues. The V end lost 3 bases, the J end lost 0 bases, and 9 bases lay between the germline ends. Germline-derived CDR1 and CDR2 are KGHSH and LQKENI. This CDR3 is CASSPTVSSYNEQFF. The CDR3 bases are TGTGCCAGCTCACCTACAGTGAGCTCCTACAATGAGCAGTTCTTC.

CDR3 region: CASSLGHTPIYEQYF. DNA of the CDR3: TGTGCCAGCAGCTTAGGGCACACGCCCATCTACGAGCAGTACTTC. This sequence joins TRBV13 and TRBJ2-7; D ambiguous. V gave up 0 bases and J gave up 3 bases, with 12 bases separating them. The CDR3 runs to 15 residues. From germline, CDR1 is PRHDT and CDR2 FYEKMQ (reference sequence). Variable domain in full (rest from reference TRBV13 and TRBJ2-7): AAGVIQSPRHLIKEKRETATLKCYPIPRHDTVYWYQQGPGQDPQFLISFYEKMQSDKGSIPDRFSAQQFSDYHSELNMSSLELGDSALYFCASSLGHTPIYEQYFGPGTRLTVT.

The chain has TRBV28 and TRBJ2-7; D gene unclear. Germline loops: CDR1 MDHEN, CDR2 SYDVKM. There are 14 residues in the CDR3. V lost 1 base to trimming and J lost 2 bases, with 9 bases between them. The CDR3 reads CASSLSLVAYEQYF. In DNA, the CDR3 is TGTGCCAGCAGTTTATCTTTAGTGGCCTACGAGCAGTACTTC.

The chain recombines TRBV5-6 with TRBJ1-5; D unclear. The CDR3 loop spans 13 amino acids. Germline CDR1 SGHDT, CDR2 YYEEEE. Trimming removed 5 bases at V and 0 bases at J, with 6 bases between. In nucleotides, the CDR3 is TGTGCCAGCAGTAGAAATAGCAATCAGCCCCAGCATTTT. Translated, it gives CASSRNSNQPQHF.

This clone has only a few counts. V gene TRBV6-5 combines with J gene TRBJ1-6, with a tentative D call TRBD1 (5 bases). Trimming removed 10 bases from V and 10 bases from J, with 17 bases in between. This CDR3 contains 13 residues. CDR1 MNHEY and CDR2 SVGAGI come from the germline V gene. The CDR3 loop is CATKPGQGSPLHF. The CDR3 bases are TGTGCCACCAAACCAGGGCAAGGGTCACCCCTCCACTTT.

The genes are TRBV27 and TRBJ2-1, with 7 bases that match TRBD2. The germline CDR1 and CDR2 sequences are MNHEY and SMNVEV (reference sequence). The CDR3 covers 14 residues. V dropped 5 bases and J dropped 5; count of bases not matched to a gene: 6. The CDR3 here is CASSTRLADNEQFF. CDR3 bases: TGTGCCAGCAGTACCCGACTAGCAGACAATGAGCAGTTCTTC.

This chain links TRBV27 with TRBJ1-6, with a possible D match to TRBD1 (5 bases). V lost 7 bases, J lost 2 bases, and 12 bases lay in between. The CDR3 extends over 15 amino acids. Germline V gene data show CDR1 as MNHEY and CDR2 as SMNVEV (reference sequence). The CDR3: CASNSQGPYNSPLHF. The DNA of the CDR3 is TGTGCCAGCAATTCCCAGGGTCCCTATAATTCACCCCTCCACTTT.